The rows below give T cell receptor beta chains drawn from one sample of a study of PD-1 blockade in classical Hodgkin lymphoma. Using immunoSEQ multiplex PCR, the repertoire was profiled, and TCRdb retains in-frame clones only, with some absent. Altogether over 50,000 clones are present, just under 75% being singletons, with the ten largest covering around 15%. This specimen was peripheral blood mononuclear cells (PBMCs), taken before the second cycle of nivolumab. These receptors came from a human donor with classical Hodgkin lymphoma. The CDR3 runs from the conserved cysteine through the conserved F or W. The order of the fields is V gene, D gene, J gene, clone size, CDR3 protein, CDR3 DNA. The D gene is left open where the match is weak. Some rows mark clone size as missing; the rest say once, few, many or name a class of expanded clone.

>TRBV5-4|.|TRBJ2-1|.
CASSLAGVNEQFF
TGTGCCAGCAGCTTGGCCGGGGTCAATGAGCAGTTCTTC
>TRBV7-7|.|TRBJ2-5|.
CASSLGSQVQETQYF
TGTGCCAGCAGCTTAGGGTCCCAAGTCCAAGAGACCCAGTACTTC
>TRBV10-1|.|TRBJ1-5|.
CASSKDRFLNQPQHF
TGCGCCAGCAGTAAGGACAGATTCCTCAATCAGCCCCAGCATTTT
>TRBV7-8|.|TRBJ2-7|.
CASSLSGRKNEQYF
TGTGCCAGCAGCCTATCGGGTAGGAAGAACGAGCAGTACTTC
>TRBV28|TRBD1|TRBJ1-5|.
CASSRGQGRPQHF
TGTGCCAGCAGTAGAGGACAGGGCCGGCCCCAGCATTTT
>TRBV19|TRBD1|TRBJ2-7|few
CASSLRTGGSYEQYF
TGTGCCAGTAGTTTACGGACAGGGGGCTCCTACGAGCAGTACTTC
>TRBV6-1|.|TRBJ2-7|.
CASSPQDFEQYF
TGTGCCAGCAGCCCCCAGGATTTCGAGCAGTACTTC
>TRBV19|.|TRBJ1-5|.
CASSLSGPQHF
TGTGCCAGTAGTCTCTCAGGGCCCCAGCATTTT
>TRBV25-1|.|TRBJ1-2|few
CASSETVSQGRLRYGYTF
TGTGCCAGCAGTGAAACAGTGAGTCAGGGCCGCTTACGTTATGGCTACACCTTC
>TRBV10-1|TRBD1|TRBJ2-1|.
CASSVGTALNNNEQFF
TGCGCCAGCAGTGTCGGGACAGCGCTCAACAACAATGAGCAGTTCTTC
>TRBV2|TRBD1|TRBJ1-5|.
CASSPGQGGQPQHF
TGTGCCAGCAGCCCCGGACAGGGGGGTCAGCCCCAGCATTTT
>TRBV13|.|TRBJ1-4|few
CASSSRRSGLSANEKLFF
TGTGCCAGCAGCTCGAGGCGTTCCGGGTTATCAGCTAATGAAAAACTGTTTTTT
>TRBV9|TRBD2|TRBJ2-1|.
CASSVEAPREEQFF
TGTGCCAGCAGCGTAGAGGCCCCGCGGGAGGAGCAGTTCTTC
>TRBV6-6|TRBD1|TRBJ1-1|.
CASTVGQGFMNTEAFF
TGTGCCAGCACCGTGGGACAGGGGTTCATGAACACTGAAGCTTTCTTT
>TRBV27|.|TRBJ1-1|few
CASSPGAGTEAFF
TGTGCCAGCAGTCCCGGGGCGGGGACTGAAGCTTTCTTT
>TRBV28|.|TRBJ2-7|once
CASSTPLRGTDYEQYF
TGTGCCAGCAGCACCCCCCTTCGGGGGACTGACTACGAGCAGTACTTC
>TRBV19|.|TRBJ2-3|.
CASSLWQLTDTQYF
TGTGCCAGTAGTCTGTGGCAACTAACAGATACGCAGTATTTT
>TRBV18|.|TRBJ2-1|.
CASSPPNGDNEQFF
TGTGCCAGCTCACCACCCAACGGGGACAATGAGCAGTTCTTC